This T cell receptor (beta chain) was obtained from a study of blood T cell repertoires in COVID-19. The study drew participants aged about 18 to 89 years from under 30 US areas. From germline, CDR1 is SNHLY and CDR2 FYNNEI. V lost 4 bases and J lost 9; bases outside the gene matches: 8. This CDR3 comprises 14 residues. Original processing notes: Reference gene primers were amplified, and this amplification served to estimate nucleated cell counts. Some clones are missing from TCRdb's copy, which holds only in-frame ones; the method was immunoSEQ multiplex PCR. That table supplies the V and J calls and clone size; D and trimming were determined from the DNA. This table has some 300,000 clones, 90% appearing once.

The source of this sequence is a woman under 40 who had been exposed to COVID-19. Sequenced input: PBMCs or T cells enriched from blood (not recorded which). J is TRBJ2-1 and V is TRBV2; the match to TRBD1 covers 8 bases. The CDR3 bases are TGTGCCAGCAGTGGGGCGACAGGGGTTGTTGAGCAGTTCTTC. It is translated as CASSGATGVVEQFF.